Listed here are 17 T cell receptor beta chains from one sample, sequenced in a study of cytomegalovirus exposure and HLA in healthy donors. PCR was performed using 60 Vbeta and 13 Jbeta primers. The repertoire was sequenced with immunoSEQ multiplex PCR; TCRdb's copy has only in-frame clones and lacks some. The table shows 100,000 to 150,000 clones, with approximately 80% occurring only once. The sequenced material came from PBMCs. The receptors derive from a man between 18 and 35 years old in good health and CMV-seronegative.

This clone appeared a single time. The chain carries TRBV5-6 and TRBJ1-1, with 7 nucleotides matching TRBD1. CDR3 length equals 15 residues. V was pared by 4 bases and J by 0 bases, with 6 bases of the junction left unmatched. Germline V gene data show CDR1 as SGHDT and CDR2 as YYEEEE. In DNA form, the CDR3 reads TGTGCCAGCAGCCCAAGACAGGGACTGAACACTGAAGCTTTCTTT. This codes for CASSPRQGLNTEAFF.

This chain connects TRBV5-6 to TRBJ2-7; TRBD1 matches at 9 bases. The CDR3 runs 14 residues. Germline V gene lookup returns CDR1 SGHDT and CDR2 YYEEEE. The V and J ends lost 4 bases and 3 bases, in that order; junction bases with no gene match: 5. The CDR3 coding sequence is TGTGCCAGCAGCGCCGACAGGGGGAACTACGAGCAGTACTTC. Amino acids: CASSADRGNYEQYF.

The count of this clone is one. The chain has TRBV14 and TRBJ1-4, with TRBD1 identical over 9 bases. This CDR3 has 14 residues. Trimming cost V 3 bases and J 8 bases; bases outside gene matches: 4. Germline V CDR1 and CDR2: SGHDN, FVKESK. This CDR3 is CASSQPGQGEKLFF. For the CDR3, the DNA is TGTGCCAGCAGCCAGCCGGGACAGGGAGAAAAACTGTTTTTT.

A remark on this clone: One end of the junction fails to match germline, which may point to a read error. V usage is TRBV5-8 and J usage is TRBJ2-5, with D hard to call. The CDR3 covers 14 residues. The germline V gene has CDR1 SGHTS and CDR2 YDEGEE. CDR3 in DNA: TGTGCCAGCAGCTTGTGGGCAGGAACCCGCAGATGTGACTTC. Translation: CASSLWAGTRRCDF.

V usage is TRBV27 and J usage is TRBJ1-1; weak D call: TRBD1 (5 bases). The length of the CDR3 is 12 residues. Trimming stripped 5 bases from V and 11 bases from J, with 15 bases between. The germline gives CDR1 MNHEY, CDR2 SMNVEV (reference sequence). The chain's CDR3 is CASSVRGGGAFF. DNA of the CDR3: TGTGCCAGCAGTGTCCGCGGGGGAGGGGCTTTCTTT.

This clone came up once. The rearrangement links TRBV10-3 to TRBJ2-7, with a tentative D call TRBD2 (5 bases). The V gene lost 0 bases and the J gene lost 2 bases, with 14 bases spanning the gap. Germline CDR1 ENHRY, CDR2 SYGVKD. This CDR3 has 16 residues. CDR3 residues: CAISESRARDAYEQYF. Written as DNA, the CDR3 is TGTGCCATCAGTGAGTCGCGGGCTCGAGATGCCTACGAGCAGTACTTC.

The chain has TRBV7-2 and TRBJ2-5; D is unclear. V was clipped by 4 bases and J by 3 bases, with 6 bases between them. There are 12 residues in the CDR3. Germline CDR1 reads SGHTA; CDR2 reads FQGNSA. Here the CDR3 reads CASSSREETQYF. The CDR3 bases are TGTGCCAGCAGCTCACGGGAAGAGACCCAGTACTTC. Full variable domain (outside the CDR3, taken from reference TRBV7-2 and TRBJ2-5): GAGVSQSPSNKVTEKGKDVELRCDPISGHTALYWYRQSLGQGLEFLIYFQGNSAPDKSGLPSDRFSAERTGGSVSTLTIQRTQQEDSAVYLCASSSREETQYFGPGTRLLVL.

The chain employs TRBV28 and TRBJ1-6; 9 bases match TRBD1. The germline CDR1 and CDR2 sequences are MDHEN and SYDVKM. V lost 2 bases to trimming and J lost 10 bases; unmatched junction nucleotides: 6. This CDR3 spans 15 amino acids. The CDR3 bases are TGTGCCAGCAGTTTAGAGGGACAGGGAAGGTCACCCCTCCACTTT. Translating gives CASSLEGQGRSPLHF.

This chain links TRBV4-2 with TRBJ2-5; TRBD1 matches at 7 bases. V lost 0 bases, J lost 1 base, and 17 bases stayed unmatched. The CDR3 extends over 20 amino acids. CDR1 and CDR2 (germline): LGHNA, YNFKEQ. The CDR3 nucleotides read TGTGCCAGCAGCCAAGATAGTGTACGTAGAACGGGGACAGCCCAAGAGACCCAGTACTTC. Protein: CASSQDSVRRTGTAQETQYF.

The rearrangement joins TRBV10-3 to TRBJ1-5, with a possible D match to TRBD1 (6 bases). The V gene's germline CDR1 is ENHRY and CDR2 SYGVKD. V lost 0 bases and J lost 2, with 8 bases in between. The length of the CDR3 is 15 residues. The DNA of the CDR3 is TGTGCCATCAGTGAGTCACAGGGCCGCAATCAGCCCCAGCATTTT. The encoded protein is CAISESQGRNQPQHF.

This chain links TRBV15 with TRBJ2-6; the match to TRBD1 covers 8 bases. The CDR3 sequence is 18 residues long. CDR1 and CDR2 (germline): LNHNV, YYDKDF (reference sequence). J lost 3 bases, V lost 2 bases, and 9 bases had no gene match. The CDR3 nucleotides read TGTGCCACCAGCAGAATGACAGGGGCTGGCATTGGGGCCAACGTCCTGACTTTC. Protein product: CATSRMTGAGIGANVLTF.

The chain has TRBV27 and TRBJ1-1; 8 nucleotides match TRBD1. V shed 5 bases, J shed 10 bases, and the junction held 12 bases outside the gene matches. This CDR3 is built from 14 residues. Germline CDR1 is MNHEY and CDR2 is SMNVEV (reference sequence). This chain's CDR3 is CASSVIRETGVAFF. As DNA, the CDR3 is TGTGCCAGCAGTGTCATAAGAGAGACAGGGGTAGCTTTCTTT.

This chain joins TRBV6-1 and TRBJ1-1, with D possibly being TRBD1 (5 bases). Trimming stripped 8 bases from V and 5 bases from J, with 18 bases between. The V gene's germline CDR1 is MNHNS and CDR2 SASEGT. This CDR3 spans 14 amino acids. Here the CDR3 DNA reads TGTGCCAGCTACGGGGCGGGGGAGGGAACTGAAGCTTTCTTT. Its translation is CASYGAGEGTEAFF.

The V call is TRBV2, the J call TRBJ1-5; 7 nucleotides align to TRBD1. Germline values: CDR1 SNHLY, CDR2 FYNNEI. The J segment lost 0 bases and the V segment lost 3 bases, leaving 2 bases of the junction unmatched. The CDR3 has 15 residues. CDR3 sequence (DNA): TGTGCCAGCAGTGAGGGACAGCATAGCAATCAGCCCCAGCATTTT. Encoded protein: CASSEGQHSNQPQHF. Looking up the rest from reference TRBV2 and TRBJ1-5 gives the full variable domain: EPEVTQTPSHQVTQMGQEVILRCVPISNHLYFYWYRQILGQKVEFLVSFYNNEISEKSEIFDDQFSVERPDGSNFTLKIRSTKLEDSAMYFCASSEGQHSNQPQHFGDGTRLSIL.

The chain recombines TRBV6-5 with TRBJ2-1; 9 nucleotides align to TRBD2. Germline V lookup: CDR1 MNHEY, CDR2 SVGAGI. J lost 7 bases, V lost 0 bases, and 7 bases had no gene match. The CDR3 totals 16 residues. In DNA form, the CDR3 reads TGTGCCAGCAGTTACTCATTGCGGGGGGGTTGGAATGAGCAGTTCTTC. Protein sequence: CASSYSLRGGWNEQFF.

The chain couples TRBV7-2 to TRBJ1-6; D perhaps matches TRBD1 (5 bases). Trimming shortened V by 1 base and J by 7 bases, and 11 bases separated the two germline ends. CDR1 is SGHTA, CDR2 FQGNSA, per germline. The CDR3 runs to 15 residues. CDR3 nucleotides: TGTGCCAGCAGCTTAGATCCAGGGTTGAATTCACCCCTCCACTTT. It encodes CASSLDPGLNSPLHF. Full variable domain (outside the CDR3, taken from reference TRBV7-2 and TRBJ1-6): GAGVSQSPSNKVTEKGKDVELRCDPISGHTALYWYRQSLGQGLEFLIYFQGNSAPDKSGLPSDRFSAERTGGSVSTLTIQRTQQEDSAVYLCASSLDPGLNSPLHFGNGTRLTVT.

This chain links TRBV6-5 with TRBJ2-1; 8 bases fit TRBD1. The CDR3 spans 15 residues. Germline V gives CDR1 MNHEY, CDR2 SVGAGI. J lost 4 bases, V lost 2 bases, and 4 bases had no gene match. As DNA, the CDR3 is TGTGCCAGCAGTTACCAGGGGGCGCGGTACAATGAGCAGTTCTTC. This sequence encodes CASSYQGARYNEQFF.